Listed here are 31 T cell receptor beta chains from one sample, sequenced in a study of regulatory T cells in long-lasting Graves disease (dated by TCRdb to about 2021). Library construction relied on multiplex PCR. These reads were obtained on an Illumina HiSeq 4000. CDR3 regions were amplified by Arm-PCR with iRepertoire HTBI primers to construct TCR beta libraries. TCRdb reanalyzed the raw reads on its own, using fastp at Q25 for trimming and MiXCR for clone calling, and kept in-frame beta chains. A single entry per CDR3 protein holds the most common genes and DNA from its merged rows. The sample has hundreds of thousands of distinct CDR3 sequences on record, 15% to 20% of them singletons. The ten largest clones capture roughly 10% of the sample. The sample's time point, from its label and the paper: newly diagnosed GD, antithyroid drugs for less than 3 months. RNA was extracted from PBMCs in TRIzol for both TCR sequencing and RNA sequencing.

These same data were also listed under a study on T cells in Graves' hyperthyroidism and ophthalmopathy.

The sequencing used peripheral blood mononuclear cells (PBMCs), collected at new diagnosis, from a patient treated with antithyroid drugs. These receptors originate from a woman in her 30s with Graves disease. Donor details come from another sample of the same person, matched by shared clones.

This clonotype was observed many times. The rearrangement joins TRBV28 to TRBJ2-2; 7 nucleotides match TRBD2. The V and J ends lost 4 bases and 5 bases, in that order; junction bases with no gene match: 13. Looked up from germline, CDR1 is MDHEN and CDR2 is SYDVKM. The CDR3 is 17 amino acids. The CDR3 bases are TGTGCCAGCAGTTCCCCAGGCGGTAGCGGGCGAACCGGGGAGCTGTTTTTT. Amino acids: CASSSPGGSGRTGELFF.

Concerning this clonotype: A clone one base away is much larger, so this may be a read error. This chain joins TRBV15 and TRBJ1-3; 7 nucleotides match TRBD1. Germline V gives CDR1 LNHNV, CDR2 YYDKDF (reference sequence). This CDR3 is 17 amino acids long. The CDR3 DNA follows: TGTACCACCAGCCACTCGACAGGGCTGAACTCTGGAAACACCATATATTTT. Translation gives CTTSHSTGLNSGNTIYF.

This clonotype has a single count. J is TRBJ1-1 and V is TRBV15; D gene unclear. This CDR3 region has 15 residues. CDR1 and CDR2 from the germline V gene are LNHNV and YYDKDF (reference sequence). Trimming removed 0 bases at V and 0 bases at J, with 8 bases between. The chain's CDR3 is CATSRETLMNTEAFF. As DNA, the CDR3 is TGTGCCACCAGCAGAGAAACACTTATGAACACTGAAGCTTTCTTT.

This clonotype appeared a few times. The genes are TRBV3-1 and TRBJ2-1; TRBD2 agrees at 8 bases. Germline V CDR1 and CDR2: LGHDT, YNNKEL (reference sequence). V gave up 0 bases and J gave up 8 bases; unmatched junction bases: 6. The CDR3 length is 15 residues. CDR3 bases: TGTGCCAGCAGCCAAGATACGACTAGCGCGGATGAGCAGTTCTTC. Amino acid sequence: CASSQDTTSADEQFF.

In this sample, this clonotype turned up many times. The chain links TRBV10-3 to TRBJ2-7, with TRBD1 identical over 8 bases. Looked up from germline, CDR1 is ENHRY and CDR2 is SYGVKD. The CDR3 sequence is 16 residues long. The J segment lost 1 base and the V segment lost 3 bases, leaving 8 bases of the junction unmatched. The chain's CDR3 is CAISESGQGTSYEQYF. CDR3 DNA: TGTGCCATCAGTGAATCAGGACAGGGTACGTCCTACGAGCAGTACTTC.

In this sample, this clonotype turned up many times. At one end the junction does not follow the germline gene, possibly because of a read error. The V and J genes are TRBV7-7 and TRBJ2-5; the D gene is possibly TRBD1 (5 bases). This CDR3 contains 15 residues. In germline, CDR1 is SSHAT, CDR2 FNYEAQ (reference sequence). The CDR3 sequence: CASSLGALGQETQYF. For the CDR3, the DNA is TGTGCTAGCAGCTTAGGGGCCCTGGGCCAAGAGACCCAGTACTTC.

This clonotype has a count of ten or more. The V gene is TRBV7-9, the J gene TRBJ2-1, with TRBD2 identical over 12 bases. V dropped 3 bases and J dropped 9; count of bases not matched to a gene: 9. CDR1 is SEHNR, CDR2 FQNEAQ, per germline (reference sequence). The CDR3 is 16 amino acids. In DNA form, the CDR3 reads TGTGCCAGCAGCTTCGCTAGCGGGAGGGCCATGGGTGAGCAGTTCTTC. This codes for CASSFASGRAMGEQFF.

This clonotype occurred many times. The CDR3 bases are TGTGCCTGGAGTAAGGCTGGGGAGACCCAGTACTTC. This gives the protein CAWSKAGETQYF. This sequence joins TRBV30 and TRBJ2-5; D is undetermined. V lost 2 bases to trimming and J lost 5 bases, with 9 bases between them. Germline assignment: CDR1 GTSNPN and CDR2 SVGIG (reference sequence). The CDR3 loop spans 12 amino acids. The full variable domain, its missing parts supplied by reference TRBV30 and TRBJ2-5, is SQTIHQWPATLVQPVGSPLSLECTVEGTSNPNLYWYRQAAGRGLQLLFYSVGIGQISSEVPQNLSASRPQDRQFILSSKKLLLSDSGFYLCAWSKAGETQYFGPGTRLLVL.

The sample holds many counts of this clonotype. V and J are TRBV20-1 and TRBJ2-5; 14 nucleotides match TRBD2. CDR3 length: 21 residues. CDR1 is DFQATT and CDR2 is SNEGSKA in the germline V gene (reference sequence). V trimming: 1 base; J trimming: 1 base; junction bases outside the gene matches: 17. The CDR3 nucleotides read TGCAGTGCTAGAGGATTGAGGGGGACAGGGGGACTAGCGGGAGCCCAAGAGACCCAGTACTTC. This encodes CSARGLRGTGGLAGAQETQYF.

This clonotype showed up many times. The rearrangement uses TRBV11-3 and TRBJ2-3; the match to TRBD1 covers 7 bases. The V gene's germline CDR1 is SGHNT and CDR2 YENEEA. J was trimmed by 0 bases and V by 0 bases; bases with no gene match: 6. The CDR3 length is 17 residues. The CDR3 region has the DNA TGTGCCAGCAGCTTAGACTCCGGGACAGCGAGCACAGATACGCAGTATTTT. This sequence encodes CASSLDSGTASTDTQYF.

This clonotype showed up many times. J is TRBJ2-7 and V is TRBV7-6, with 9 bases matching TRBD2. The germline gives CDR1 SGHVS, CDR2 FNYEAQ. With V trimmed by 5 bases and J by 4 bases, 12 bases remained unmatched. This CDR3 contains 16 residues. The CDR3 nucleotides read TGTGCCAGCAGCCCCACCCGACTAGCGGACTCGTACGAGCAGTACTTC. It specifies CASSPTRLADSYEQYF.

This clonotype has just a few counts. This rearrangement joins TRBV6-2 or TRBV6-3 to TRBJ2-5, with 9 bases aligning to TRBD2. Germline lookup yields CDR1 MNHEY and CDR2 SVGEGT. There are 18 residues in the CDR3. V was pared by 1 base and J by 5 bases, with 14 bases of the junction left unmatched. CDR3 in DNA: TGTGCCAGCAGTTACTTGGCGACTAGCGGCCCTAAGGCGGAGACCCAGTACTTC. Encoded protein: CASSYLATSGPKAETQYF.

Many counts were recorded for this clonotype. The chain carries TRBV6-5 and TRBJ2-1; 10 bases agree with TRBD1. V gave up 4 bases and J gave up 2 bases; unmatched junction bases: 2. Per germline, CDR1 MNHEY and CDR2 SVGAGI. The CDR3 contains 15 residues. The chain's CDR3 is CASSSGTGAYNEQFF. The CDR3 coding sequence is TGTGCCAGCAGTTCCGGGACAGGGGCCTACAATGAGCAGTTCTTC.

V is TRBV6-1 and J is TRBJ2-7; no clear D. Germline V gene sequence: CDR1 MNHNS, CDR2 SASEGT. V lost 5 bases and J 4 bases, leaving 15 bases between the germline ends. The CDR3 spans 14 residues. Here the CDR3 reads CASSHPGRKYEQYF. The CDR3 nucleotides read TGTGCCAGCAGTCACCCCGGACGGAAATACGAGCAGTACTTC.

The chain employs TRBV6-1 and TRBJ2-1, with 9 bases that match TRBD1. Per germline, CDR1 MNHNS and CDR2 SASEGT. CDR3 length: 16 amino acids. V lost 8 bases to trimming and J lost 4 bases; unmatched junction nucleotides: 12. The CDR3 spells CASLTRGTGSYNEQFF. The CDR3 nucleotides are TGTGCCAGCCTAACCAGGGGGACAGGGTCGTACAATGAGCAGTTCTTC.

The chain joins TRBV27 to TRBJ2-2; D unclear. CDR1 and CDR2 (germline): MNHEY, SMNVEV (reference sequence). V gave up 5 bases and J gave up 0 bases, with 13 bases separating them. The CDR3 is 16 amino acids. CDR3 sequence reads: CASSMIQAANTGELFF. DNA for the CDR3: TGTGCCAGCAGTATGATTCAAGCAGCGAACACCGGGGAGCTGTTTTTT.

In this sample, this clonotype turned up a few times. The genes are TRBV20-1 and TRBJ2-7; D remains ambiguous. The CDR3 consists of 16 residues. V dropped 3 bases and J dropped 1 base, with 19 bases sitting between them. CDR1 is DFQATT and CDR2 is SNEGSKA in the germline V gene (reference sequence). The CDR3 nucleotides are TGCAGTGCTAGCAGGCTCTCGACGGTAATTTCCTACGAGCAGTACTTC. Translated: CSASRLSTVISYEQYF.

The chain employs TRBV30 and TRBJ2-7; D unclear. The CDR3 has 13 residues. Germline assignment: CDR1 GTSNPN and CDR2 SVGIG (reference sequence). The V end lost 0 bases, the J end lost 3 bases, and 9 bases lay between the germline ends. As DNA, the CDR3 is TGTGCCTGGAGTGTAAACAGAATCTACGAGCAGTACTTC. This translates into CAWSVNRIYEQYF. The full variable domain, with the rest looked up from reference TRBV30 and TRBJ2-7, is SQTIHQWPATLVQPVGSPLSLECTVEGTSNPNLYWYRQAAGRGLQLLFYSVGIGQISSEVPQNLSASRPQDRQFILSSKKLLLSDSGFYLCAWSVNRIYEQYFGPGTRLTVT.

In its sample, this clonotype was seen a few times. The chain employs TRBV20-1 and TRBJ2-1; no reliable D call. V was pared by 1 base and J by 0 bases, with 7 bases between. The length of the CDR3 is 14 residues. Germline V CDR1 and CDR2: DFQATT, SNEGSKA (reference sequence). The CDR3 DNA follows: TGCAGTGCTAGAGTCTTCAGCTCCTACAATGAGCAGTTCTTC. Protein product: CSARVFSSYNEQFF.

The sample holds many counts of this clonotype. This chain links TRBV9 with TRBJ2-3, with TRBD2 identical over 7 bases. V lost 0 bases and J lost 3; bases outside the gene matches: 7. CDR1 and CDR2 from the germline V gene are SGDLS and YYNGEE. This CDR3 region has 16 residues. The CDR3 reads CASSVGVTSATDTQYF. CDR3 nucleotide sequence: TGTGCCAGCAGCGTAGGAGTAACTAGCGCAACAGATACGCAGTATTTT.

The chain has TRBV7-9 and TRBJ2-2; TRBD2 is a possible D gene (6 bases). V lost 5 bases and J 3 bases, leaving 10 bases between the germline ends. The CDR3 is 14 residues long. Germline CDR1 reads SEHNR; CDR2 reads FQNEAQ (reference sequence). This chain's CDR3 is CASSRWEDTGELFF. CDR3 coding DNA: TGTGCCAGCAGCCGGTGGGAGGACACCGGGGAGCTGTTTTTT.

Comment on this clonotype: A far larger clone is a single base away, which makes a read error likely. The CDR3 bases are TGTGCCAGCAGTTTGGTGAAGGTCCCCTACAATGAGCAGTACTTC. The encoded protein is CASSLVKVPYNEQYF. The V gene is TRBV6-5, the J gene TRBJ2-3; D ambiguous. The J call is uncertain, as TRBJ2-7 better fits the DNA end. The length of the CDR3 is 15 residues. Germline-derived CDR1 and CDR2 are MNHEY and SVGAGI.

The rearrangement joins TRBV14 to TRBJ2-6, with TRBD1 matching over 8 bases. The CDR3 length is 17 residues. Trimming took 2 bases from V and 1 from J; bases not matched to a gene: 4. Looked up from germline, CDR1 is SGHDN and CDR2 is FVKESK. CDR3 bases: TGTGCCAGCAGCCAATGGACAGGGATGTCTGGGGCCAACGTCCTGACTTTC. Its translation is CASSQWTGMSGANVLTF.

This clonotype was recorded a few times. This chain connects TRBV5-1 to TRBJ2-2, with D perhaps TRBD2 (6 bases). The CDR3 totals 15 residues. V lost 0 bases to trimming and J lost 1 base, with 7 bases between them. CDR1 is SGHRS, CDR2 YFSETQ, per germline. CDR3 sequence: CASSLDGGNTGELFF. In DNA form, the CDR3 reads TGCGCCAGCAGCTTGGACGGGGGGAACACCGGGGAGCTGTTTTTT.

This clonotype was observed a few times. J is TRBJ1-6 and V is TRBV7-9; no definite D call. The CDR3 loop spans 14 amino acids. Germline V CDR1 and CDR2: SEHNR, FQNEAQ (reference sequence). V was shortened by 5 bases and J by 3 bases, with 8 bases between the two germline ends. The CDR3 region is CASSPDIYNSPLHF. CDR3 sequence (DNA): TGTGCCAGCAGCCCCGACATCTATAATTCACCCCTCCACTTT.

The chain combines TRBV9 with TRBJ2-5, with 7 bases lining up with TRBD2. The CDR3 loop spans 15 amino acids. V shed 2 bases, J shed 4 bases, and the junction held 8 bases outside the gene matches. Per the germline V gene, CDR1 is SGDLS and CDR2 is YYNGEE. The CDR3, as DNA: TGTGCCAGCAGCGTCGTAGCGGGCTCTATAGAGACCCAGTACTTC. This translates into CASSVVAGSIETQYF.

At least ten counts were recorded for this clonotype. CDR3 DNA sequence: TGTGCCAGCAGTTTCACTAGTTATGGTGCCTACAATGAGCAGTTCTTC. Translating it yields CASSFTSYGAYNEQFF. The rearrangement uses TRBV27 and TRBJ2-1; a possible D gene is TRBD2 (5 bases). Trimming removed 3 bases at V and 2 bases at J, with 14 bases between. Germline lookup yields CDR1 MNHEY and CDR2 SMNVEV (reference sequence). The CDR3 has 16 residues.

This clonotype was seen a single time. This likely came from a read error, as a far larger clone is one base away. The chain carries TRBV27 and TRBJ2-3; TRBD2 aligns across 7 bases. The V and J ends lost 4 bases and 3 bases, in that order; junction bases with no gene match: 4. CDR1 and CDR2 (germline): MNHEY, SMNVEV (reference sequence). The CDR3 is 14 amino acids. The CDR3, as DNA: TGTGCCAGCAGTTCCCCAGCGGGGACAGATACGCAGTATTTT. Translated, it gives CASSSPAGTDTQYF.

This chain joins TRBV20-1 and TRBJ2-7; no firm D call. Trimming removed 2 bases from V and 0 bases from J, with 8 bases in between. This CDR3 has 13 residues. CDR1 DFQATT and CDR2 SNEGSKA come from the germline V gene (reference sequence). CDR3 sequence reads: CSARTGYSYEQYF. The DNA for the CDR3 is TGCAGTGCTAGAACCGGTTACTCCTACGAGCAGTACTTC.

Of note for this clonotype: A much larger clone is a single base away; this may be a read error. V and J are TRBV12-3 or TRBV12-4 and TRBJ1-5; D not resolved. V was cut by 8 bases and J by 6 bases, with 14 bases left in between. The CDR3 runs 13 residues. Written as DNA, the CDR3 is TGTGCCAGCGGTCCTTCCGATAGTCAGCCCCAGCATTTT. Its translation: CASGPSDSQPQHF.

The V and J genes are TRBV7-9 and TRBJ2-6; D gene uncertain. CDR3 size: 22 residues. The V and J ends lost 5 bases and 4 bases respectively, with 33 bases between them. Per germline, CDR1 SEHNR and CDR2 FQNEAQ (reference sequence). The CDR3 coding sequence is TGTGCCAGCAGCCGGAGTTGGTTGGCGTCTTACCATGGCGCTTCCGGGGCCAACGTCCTGACTTTC. Protein: CASSRSWLASYHGASGANVLTF.